The present T cell receptor (beta chain) was sequenced within a study of identical twins. General study points: Invariant MAIT and iNKT cells may have partly biased zero-insertion analyses. Conclusions came from cross-sectional statistical analysis, not from following the same donors.

TCRdb independently ran MiXCR on the 5' RACE reads; one entry per CDR3 protein. The sample lists 450,000 to 600,000 distinct CDR3 sequences, approximately 20% occurring once. A remark on this clonotype: Antigen specificity is unknown.

V trimming: 6 bases; J trimming: 3 bases; junction bases outside the gene matches: 15. There are 17 residues in the CDR3. This sample also belongs to another study, concerning yellow fever vaccine responses in identical twins.

Sequencing was carried out using CD4+ T cells sorted from blood. J is TRBJ2-3 and V is TRBV12-3 or TRBV12-4, with 7 bases identical to TRBD2. This TCR came from a young woman in good health. CDR3: CASSPNRDYYFTDTQYF. The CDR3 DNA sequence: TGTGCCAGCAGCCCTAACCGGGACTACTACTTTACAGATACGCAGTATTTT.